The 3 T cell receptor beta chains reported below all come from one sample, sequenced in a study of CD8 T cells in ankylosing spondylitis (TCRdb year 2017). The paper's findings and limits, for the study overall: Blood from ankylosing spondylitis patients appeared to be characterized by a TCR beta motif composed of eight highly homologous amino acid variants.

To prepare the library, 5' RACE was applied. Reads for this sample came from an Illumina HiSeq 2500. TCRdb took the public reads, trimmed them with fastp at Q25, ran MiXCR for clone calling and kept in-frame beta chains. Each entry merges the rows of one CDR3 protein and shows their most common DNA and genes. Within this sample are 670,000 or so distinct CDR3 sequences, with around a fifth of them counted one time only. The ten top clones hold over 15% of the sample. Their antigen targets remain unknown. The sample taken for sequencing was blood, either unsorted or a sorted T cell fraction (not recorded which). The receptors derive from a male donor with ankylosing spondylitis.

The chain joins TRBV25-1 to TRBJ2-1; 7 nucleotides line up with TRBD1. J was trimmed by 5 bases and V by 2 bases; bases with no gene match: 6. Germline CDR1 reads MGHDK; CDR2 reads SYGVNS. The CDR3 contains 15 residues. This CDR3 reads CASSETRQGNNEQFF. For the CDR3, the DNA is TGTGCCAGCAGTGAAACGAGACAGGGCAACAATGAGCAGTTCTTC.

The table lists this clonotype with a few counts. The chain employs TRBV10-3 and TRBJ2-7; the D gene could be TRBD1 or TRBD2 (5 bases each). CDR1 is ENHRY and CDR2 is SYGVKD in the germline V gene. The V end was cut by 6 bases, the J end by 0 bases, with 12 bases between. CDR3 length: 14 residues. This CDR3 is CAIRGTMSSYEQYF. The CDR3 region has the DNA TGTGCCATCAGGGGGACCATGAGCTCCTACGAGCAGTACTTC.

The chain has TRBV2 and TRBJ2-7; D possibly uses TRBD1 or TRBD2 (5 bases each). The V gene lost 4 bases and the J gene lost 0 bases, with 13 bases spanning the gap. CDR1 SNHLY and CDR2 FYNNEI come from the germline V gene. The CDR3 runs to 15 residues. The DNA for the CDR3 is TGTGCCAGCAGTGTGGGACCCCAGAGCTCCTACGAGCAGTACTTC. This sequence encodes CASSVGPQSSYEQYF.